The 20 T cell receptor beta chains in this list originate from one sample, sequenced in a study of beta chain features in type 1 diabetes. All of the isolated RNA was reverse transcribed, so expressed TCRB transcripts were sequenced. Here immunoSEQ multiplex PCR was the method, and the copy in TCRdb shows in-frame clones only, minus some. The table records roughly 150,000 clones, 7.5% to 10% of them present only once. The sample comprised central memory CD4+ T cells from blood. The origin of the receptors is a woman between 18 and 30 years old in good health.

The chain links TRBV5-4 to TRBJ2-7; TRBD2 matches 12 bases. This CDR3 has 16 residues. From germline, CDR1 is SGHNT and CDR2 YYREEE (reference sequence). Germline trimming cut 4 bases from V and 1 base from J; bases unmatched to any gene: 6. The chain's CDR3 is CASSGGGLAGSYEQYF. As DNA, the CDR3 is TGTGCCAGCAGCGGGGGGGGACTAGCGGGTTCCTACGAGCAGTACTTC.

This clone has just a few counts. This chain joins TRBV7-8 and TRBJ2-7, with 9 bases aligning to TRBD1. Germline lookup yields CDR1 SGHVS and CDR2 FQNEAQ. The V gene end was trimmed by 5 bases and the J gene end by 4 bases; junction bases not matched to a gene: 6. The CDR3 is 14 amino acids. The CDR3 DNA reads as TGTGCCAGCAGCGTTCGGACAGGGGCGTACGAGCAGTACTTC. It is translated as CASSVRTGAYEQYF.

This clone was seen repeatedly, ten times or more. Here the CDR3 reads CASSGDTEQPQHF. CDR3 in DNA: TGTGCCAGCAGCGGGGACACTGAGCAGCCCCAGCATTTT. This chain links TRBV9 with TRBJ1-5, with D possibly being TRBD1 (6 bases). This CDR3 is 13 amino acids long. Germline V gene data show CDR1 as SGDLS and CDR2 as YYNGEE. V gave up 3 bases and J gave up 7 bases, with 11 bases separating them.

In this sample, this clone turned up a few times. This sequence joins TRBV11-2 and TRBJ2-1; TRBD2 matches at 13 bases. CDR3 length equals 15 residues. With 5 bases clipped from V and 7 bases from J, the junction kept 5 bases outside the gene matches. Germline CDR1 and CDR2: SGHAT and FQNNGV. In nucleotides, the CDR3 is TGTGCCAGCAGCGAAGGGACTAGCGGGGCTAATGAGCAGTTCTTC. It translates to CASSEGTSGANEQFF.

The rearrangement joins TRBV2 to TRBJ1-5; unclear D gene. The CDR3 has 13 residues. V lost 5 bases, J lost 0 bases, and 5 bases lay in between. In germline, CDR1 is SNHLY, CDR2 FYNNEI. CDR3 loop: CASSSYSNQPQHF. Here the CDR3 DNA reads TGTGCCAGCAGTTCTTATAGCAATCAGCCCCAGCATTTT.

This clone was picked up a small number of times. The J gene is TRBJ2-5, the V gene TRBV5-1; TRBD2 matches at 11 bases. Germline V gene data show CDR1 as SGHRS and CDR2 as YFSETQ. The trim removed 4 bases at V and 4 bases at J, leaving 6 bases unmatched. There are 15 residues in the CDR3. CDR3 region: CASSLRLAGRETQYF. DNA for the CDR3: TGCGCCAGCAGCCTGCGACTAGCGGGACGAGAGACCCAGTACTTC.

The V call is TRBV2, the J call TRBJ2-4, with a weak D call TRBD2 (6 bases). The CDR3 sequence is 13 residues long. Trimming stripped 3 bases from V and 11 bases from J, with 14 bases between. The germline V gene encodes CDR1 SNHLY and CDR2 FYNNEI. The CDR3 sequence: CASSDSGQELQYF. In DNA form, the CDR3 reads TGTGCCAGCAGTGACAGCGGGCAGGAGCTTCAGTACTTC.

This clone was seen a handful of times. The chain is built from TRBV6-5 and TRBJ1-2, with 7 positions matching TRBD1. Per the germline V gene, CDR1 is MNHEY and CDR2 is SVGAGI. V was pared by 2 bases and J by 6 bases, with 9 bases of the junction left unmatched. This CDR3 region has 15 residues. The CDR3 DNA follows: TGTGCCAGCAGTTACCCGGGACAGCGAGAGGATGGCTACACCTTC. Its protein product is CASSYPGQREDGYTF.

For the CDR3, the DNA is TGTGCCAGCTCCAAGGCGAGGGCAGGTGGCTACACCTTC. Its translation: CASSKARAGGYTF. This rearrangement joins TRBV6-5 to TRBJ1-2; D unresolved. CDR1 MNHEY and CDR2 SVGAGI come from the germline V gene. Trimming stripped 8 bases from V and 7 bases from J, with 17 bases between. The CDR3 length is 13 residues.

V and J are TRBV18 and TRBJ2-6, with 8 nucleotides matching TRBD1. The CDR3 extends over 18 amino acids. CDR1 is KGHSH, CDR2 LQKENI, per germline. With V trimmed by 6 bases and J by 5 bases, 15 bases remained unmatched. This chain's CDR3 is CASSLTGQGALRANVLTF. In nucleotides, the CDR3 is TGTGCCAGCTCCCTGACGGGGCAGGGGGCGCTTAGGGCCAACGTCCTGACTTTC.

In its sample, this clone was seen many times. The chain combines TRBV6-1 with TRBJ2-7; TRBD1 aligns across 7 bases. The CDR3 is 14 amino acids. The germline gives CDR1 MNHNS, CDR2 SASEGT. Losses at the gene ends were 5 bases for V and 5 bases for J; bases not matched to a gene: 9. The CDR3 DNA reads TGTGCCAGCAGTATTCGACAGGGATTCAACGAGCAGTACTTC. Protein product: CASSIRQGFNEQYF.

This chain connects TRBV9 to TRBJ1-1, with D possibly being TRBD1 (5 bases). Looked up from germline, CDR1 is SGDLS and CDR2 is YYNGEE. Trimming left V 0 bases short and J 1 base short, with 13 bases between. There are 16 residues in the CDR3. CDR3 in amino acids: CASSVELGGENTEAFF. For the CDR3, the DNA is TGTGCCAGCAGCGTAGAGCTTGGAGGGGAGAACACTGAAGCTTTCTTT.

The gene calls are TRBV19 and TRBJ2-1; TRBD1 agrees at 9 bases. The CDR3 length is 13 residues. The germline CDR1 and CDR2 sequences are LNHDA and SQIVND (reference sequence). V was pared by 6 bases and J by 4 bases, with 1 base of the junction left unmatched. CDR3 bases: TGTGCCAGTAGCGGACAGGGGTACAATGAGCAGTTCTTC. It encodes CASSGQGYNEQFF.

J is TRBJ1-2 and V is TRBV7-2; D is possibly TRBD1 (6 bases). Trimming removed 3 bases at V and 9 bases at J, with 14 bases between. The germline CDR1 and CDR2 sequences are SGHTA and FQGNSA. The CDR3 length is 13 residues. As DNA, the CDR3 is TGTGCCAGCAGCTTCTCCGACAGGCCCAGCTACACCTTC. It specifies CASSFSDRPSYTF.

This clone was recorded a few times. V and J are TRBV5-1 and TRBJ2-5; 7 bases align to TRBD1. V lost 0 bases to trimming and J lost 2 bases; unmatched junction nucleotides: 1. Germline V CDR1 and CDR2: SGHRS, YFSETQ. The CDR3 consists of 14 residues. Here the CDR3 reads CASSLAGQQETQYF. The CDR3 DNA sequence: TGCGCCAGCAGCTTGGCGGGACAGCAAGAGACCCAGTACTTC.

The J gene is TRBJ1-2, the V gene TRBV6-5, with D possibly being TRBD1 (5 bases). Germline V gene data show CDR1 as MNHEY and CDR2 as SVGAGI. The CDR3 contains 15 residues. With 8 bases removed from V and 0 bases from J, the gap between germline ends came to 16 bases. The CDR3 sequence: CASAARDSANYGYTF. In DNA form, the CDR3 reads TGTGCCAGCGCGGCCAGGGACTCAGCTAACTATGGCTACACCTTC.

V is TRBV6-5 and J is TRBJ2-7; possible D gene TRBD1, 6 bases. The V gene lost 5 bases and the J gene lost 2 bases, with 10 bases spanning the gap. From germline, CDR1 is MNHEY and CDR2 SVGAGI. This CDR3 spans 13 amino acids. CDR3 DNA: TGTGCCAGCAGTAGGGGGTCCACCTACGAGCAGTACTTC. It is translated as CASSRGSTYEQYF.

The chain combines TRBV6-7 with TRBJ2-7; D may be TRBD1 (7 bases). TRBV6-7 is an open reading frame, and its role is uncertain. There are 18 residues in the CDR3. The V end lost 2 bases, the J end lost 0 bases, and 20 bases lay between the germline ends. The CDR3 nucleotides are TGTGCCAGCAGTTACGGGCCAGGGGGGTTCTGGTCCTCCTACGAGCAGTACTTC. It encodes CASSYGPGGFWSSYEQYF.

The chain has TRBV19 and TRBJ2-7; TRBD2 might be the D (5 bases). The length of the CDR3 is 15 residues. Germline V lookup: CDR1 LNHDA, CDR2 SQIVND (reference sequence). Between the trimmed V and J ends, which lost 4 bases and 1 base, there was a span of 14 bases. For the CDR3, the DNA is TGTGCCAGTAGTAATCTCGGTGGCGGGTCCTACGAGCAGTACTTC. Residues: CASSNLGGGSYEQYF.

This clone was detected only a few times. CDR3 protein: CASSLAGEYGEQFF. As DNA, the CDR3 is TGCGCCAGCAGCTTGGCCGGAGAATATGGTGAGCAGTTCTTC. The chain combines TRBV5-1 with TRBJ2-1; D not certain. CDR3 length equals 14 residues. Trimming pared 0 bases from V and 9 bases from J, leaving 13 bases between. Germline lookup yields CDR1 SGHRS and CDR2 YFSETQ.